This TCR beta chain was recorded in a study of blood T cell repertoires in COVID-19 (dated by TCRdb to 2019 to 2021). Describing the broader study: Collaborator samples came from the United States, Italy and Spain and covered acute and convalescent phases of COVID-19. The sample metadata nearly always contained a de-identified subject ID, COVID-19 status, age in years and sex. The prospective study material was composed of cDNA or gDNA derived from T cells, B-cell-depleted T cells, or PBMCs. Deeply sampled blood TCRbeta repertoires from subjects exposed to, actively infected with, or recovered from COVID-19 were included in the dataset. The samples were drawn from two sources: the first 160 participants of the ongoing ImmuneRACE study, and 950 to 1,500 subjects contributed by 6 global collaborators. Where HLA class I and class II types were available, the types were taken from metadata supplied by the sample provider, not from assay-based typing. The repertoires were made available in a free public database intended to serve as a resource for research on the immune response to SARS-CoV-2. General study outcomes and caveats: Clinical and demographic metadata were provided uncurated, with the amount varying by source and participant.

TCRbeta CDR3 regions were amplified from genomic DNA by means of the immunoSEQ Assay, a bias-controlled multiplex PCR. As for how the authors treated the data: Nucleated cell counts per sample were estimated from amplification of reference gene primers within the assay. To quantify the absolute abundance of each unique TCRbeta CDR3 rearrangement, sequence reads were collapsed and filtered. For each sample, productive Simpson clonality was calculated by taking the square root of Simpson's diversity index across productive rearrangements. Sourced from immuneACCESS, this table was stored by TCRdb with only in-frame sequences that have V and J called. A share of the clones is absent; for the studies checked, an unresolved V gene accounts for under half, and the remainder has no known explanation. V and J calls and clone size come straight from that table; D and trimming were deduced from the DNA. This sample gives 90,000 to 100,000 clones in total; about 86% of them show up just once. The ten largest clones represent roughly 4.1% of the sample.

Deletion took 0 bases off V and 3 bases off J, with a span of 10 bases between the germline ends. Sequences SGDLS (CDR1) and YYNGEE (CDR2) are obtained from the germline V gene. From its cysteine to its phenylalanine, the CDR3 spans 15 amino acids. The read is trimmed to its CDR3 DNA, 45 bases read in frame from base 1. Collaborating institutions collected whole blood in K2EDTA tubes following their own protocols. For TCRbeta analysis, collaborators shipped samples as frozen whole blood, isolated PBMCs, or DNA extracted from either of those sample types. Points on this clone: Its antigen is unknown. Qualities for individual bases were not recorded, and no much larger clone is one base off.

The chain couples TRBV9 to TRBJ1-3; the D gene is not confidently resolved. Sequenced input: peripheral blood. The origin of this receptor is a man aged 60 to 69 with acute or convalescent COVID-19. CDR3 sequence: CASSVGLVGGNTIYF. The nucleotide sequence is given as TGTGCCAGCAGCGTAGGTTTAGTCGGTGGAAACACCATATATTTT.